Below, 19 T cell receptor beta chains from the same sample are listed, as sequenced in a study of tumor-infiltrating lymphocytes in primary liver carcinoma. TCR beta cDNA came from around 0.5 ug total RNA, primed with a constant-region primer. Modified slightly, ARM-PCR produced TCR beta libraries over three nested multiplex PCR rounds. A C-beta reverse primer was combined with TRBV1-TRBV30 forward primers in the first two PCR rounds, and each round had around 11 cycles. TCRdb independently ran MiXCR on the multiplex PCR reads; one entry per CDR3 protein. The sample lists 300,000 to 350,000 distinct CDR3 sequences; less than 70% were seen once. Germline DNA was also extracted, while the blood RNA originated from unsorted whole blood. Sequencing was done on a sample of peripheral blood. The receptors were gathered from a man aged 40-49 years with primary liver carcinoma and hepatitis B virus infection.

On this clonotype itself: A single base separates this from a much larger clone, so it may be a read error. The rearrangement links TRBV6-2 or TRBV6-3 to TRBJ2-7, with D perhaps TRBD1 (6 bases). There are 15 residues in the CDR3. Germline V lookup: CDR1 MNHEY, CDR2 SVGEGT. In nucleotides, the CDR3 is TGTGCCAACAGTTACACCGGACAGATTTCCTACGAGCAGTACTTC. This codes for CANSYTGQISYEQYF.

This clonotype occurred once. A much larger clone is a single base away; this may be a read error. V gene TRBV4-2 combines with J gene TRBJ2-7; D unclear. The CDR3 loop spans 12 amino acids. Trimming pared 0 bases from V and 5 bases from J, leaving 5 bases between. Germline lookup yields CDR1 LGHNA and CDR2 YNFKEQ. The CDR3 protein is CASSQESDEQYF. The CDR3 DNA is TGTGCCAGCAGCCAAGAAAGTGACGAGCAGTACTTC.

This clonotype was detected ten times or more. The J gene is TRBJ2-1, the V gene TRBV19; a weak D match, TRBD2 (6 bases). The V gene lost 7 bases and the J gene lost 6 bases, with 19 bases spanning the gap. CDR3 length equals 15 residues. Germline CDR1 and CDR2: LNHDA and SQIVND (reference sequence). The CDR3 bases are TGTGCCAGTACCGGAGGGACTTACGAGGGCAATGAGCAGTTCTTC. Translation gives CASTGGTYEGNEQFF.

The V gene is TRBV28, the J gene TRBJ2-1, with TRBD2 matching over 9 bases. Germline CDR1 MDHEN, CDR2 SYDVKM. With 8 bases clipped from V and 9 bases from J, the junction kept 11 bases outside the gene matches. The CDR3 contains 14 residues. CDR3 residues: CASGTAGGRGEQFF. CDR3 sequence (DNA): TGTGCCAGCGGTACGGCGGGAGGGCGGGGTGAGCAGTTCTTC.

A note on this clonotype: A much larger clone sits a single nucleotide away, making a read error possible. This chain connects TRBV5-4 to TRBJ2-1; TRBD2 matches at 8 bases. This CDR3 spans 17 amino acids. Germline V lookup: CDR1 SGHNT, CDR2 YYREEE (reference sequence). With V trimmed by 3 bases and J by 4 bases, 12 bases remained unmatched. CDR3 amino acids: CASSWADRTSRYNEQFF. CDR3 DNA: TGTGCCAGCAGCTGGGCAGATCGGACTAGCCGATACAATGAGCAGTTCTTC.

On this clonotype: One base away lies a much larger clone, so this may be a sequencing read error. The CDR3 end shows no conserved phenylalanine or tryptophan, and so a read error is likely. Written as DNA, the CDR3 is TGTGCCAGCAGCTTATCCGCGAGGACAGGCTCCTACAATGAGCAGTTCCTC. Translated: CASSLSARTGSYNEQFL. The rearrangement joins TRBV7-8 to TRBJ2-1; 7 bases are shared with TRBD1. In germline, CDR1 is SGHVS, CDR2 FQNEAQ. The CDR3 covers 17 residues. V dropped 2 bases and J dropped 0; count of bases not matched to a gene: 7.

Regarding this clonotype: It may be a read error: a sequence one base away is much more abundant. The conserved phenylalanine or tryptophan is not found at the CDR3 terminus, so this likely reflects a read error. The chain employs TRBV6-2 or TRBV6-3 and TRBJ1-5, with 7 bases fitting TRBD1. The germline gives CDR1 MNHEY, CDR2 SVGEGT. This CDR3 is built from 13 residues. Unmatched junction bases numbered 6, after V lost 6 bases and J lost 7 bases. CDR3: CASRLTGWQPQHI. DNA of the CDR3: TGTGCCAGCAGACTGACAGGGTGGCAGCCCCAGCATATT.

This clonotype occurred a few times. CDR3 coding DNA: TGCGCCAGCAGCTTGGAGCCCCAGATAGCGGGAGGCTCCTACAATGAGCAGTTCTTC. Its translation: CASSLEPQIAGGSYNEQFF. V and J are TRBV5-1 and TRBJ2-1; the match to TRBD2 covers 10 bases. The CDR3 runs to 19 residues. With 0 bases clipped from V and 0 bases from J, the junction kept 9 bases outside the gene matches. Germline values: CDR1 SGHRS, CDR2 YFSETQ.

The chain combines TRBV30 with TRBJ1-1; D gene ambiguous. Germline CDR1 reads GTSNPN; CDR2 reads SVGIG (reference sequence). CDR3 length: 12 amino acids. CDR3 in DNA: TGTGTCTTGGACGGACGGGCAACTGAAGCTTTCTTT. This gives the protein CVLDGRATEAFF.

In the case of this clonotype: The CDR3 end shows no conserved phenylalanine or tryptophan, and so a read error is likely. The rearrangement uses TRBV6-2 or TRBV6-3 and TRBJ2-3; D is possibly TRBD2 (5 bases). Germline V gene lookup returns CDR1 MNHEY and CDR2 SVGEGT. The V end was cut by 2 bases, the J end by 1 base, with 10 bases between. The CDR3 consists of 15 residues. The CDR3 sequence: CASSYVGVGTDTQYL. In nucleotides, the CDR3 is TGTGCCAGCAGTTACGTGGGAGTTGGCACAGATACGCAGTATTTG.

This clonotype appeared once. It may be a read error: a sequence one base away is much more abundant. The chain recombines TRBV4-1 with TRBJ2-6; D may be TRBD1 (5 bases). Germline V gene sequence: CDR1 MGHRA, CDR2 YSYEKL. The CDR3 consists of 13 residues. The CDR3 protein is CASRGRGANILTF. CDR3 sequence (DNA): TGCGCCAGCAGGGGGCGTGGGGCCAACATCCTGACTTTC.

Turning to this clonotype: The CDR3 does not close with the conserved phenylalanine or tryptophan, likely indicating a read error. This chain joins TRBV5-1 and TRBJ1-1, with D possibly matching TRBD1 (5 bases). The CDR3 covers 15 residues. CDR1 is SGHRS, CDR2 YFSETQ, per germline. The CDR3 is CASSSAGARNTVAFL. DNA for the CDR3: TGCGCCAGCAGCTCCGCCGGGGCCCGGAACACTGTAGCTTTCTTG.

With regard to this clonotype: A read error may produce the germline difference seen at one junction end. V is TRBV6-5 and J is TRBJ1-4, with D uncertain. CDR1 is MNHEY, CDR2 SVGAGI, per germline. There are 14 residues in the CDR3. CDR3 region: CVSSYSRQCEKLFF. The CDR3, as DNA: TGTGTCAGCAGTTACTCGAGGCAGTGTGAAAAACTGTTTTTT.

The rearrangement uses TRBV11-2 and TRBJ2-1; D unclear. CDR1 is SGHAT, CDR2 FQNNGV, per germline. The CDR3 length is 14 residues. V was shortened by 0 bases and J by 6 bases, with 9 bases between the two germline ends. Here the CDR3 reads CASSLDKTCNEQFF. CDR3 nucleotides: TGTGCCAGCAGCTTAGACAAAACCTGCAATGAGCAGTTCTTC.

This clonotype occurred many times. The CDR3, as DNA: TGTGCCAGCAGTACGGCAGAGACCCAGTACTTC. It encodes CASSTAETQYF. The genes are TRBV6-5 and TRBJ2-5; no firm D call. The V gene's germline CDR1 is MNHEY and CDR2 SVGAGI. The CDR3 sequence is 11 residues long. Trimming left V 5 bases short and J 4 bases short, with 5 bases between.

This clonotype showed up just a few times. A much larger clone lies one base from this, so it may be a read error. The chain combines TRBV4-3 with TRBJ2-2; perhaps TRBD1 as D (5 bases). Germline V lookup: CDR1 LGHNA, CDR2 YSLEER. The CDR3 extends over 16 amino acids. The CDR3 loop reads CTSSQEIARQGGELFF. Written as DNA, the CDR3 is TGCACCAGCAGCCAAGAGATAGCTCGGCAGGGCGGGGAGCTGTTTTTT.

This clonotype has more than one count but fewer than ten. The CDR3 loop reads CASSPSAGDTDTQYF. CDR3 in DNA: TGCGCCAGCAGCCCCTCAGCGGGGGACACAGATACGCAGTATTTT. This chain links TRBV4-1 with TRBJ2-3; 8 bases map to TRBD2. CDR3 size: 15 residues. Germline CDR1 and CDR2: MGHRA and YSYEKL. With 4 bases clipped from V and 2 bases from J, the junction kept 5 bases outside the gene matches.

CDR3 protein: CASSQDRATRNIQYF. The CDR3 DNA reads TGCGCCAGCAGCCAAGACAGGGCCACCAGAAACATTCAGTACTTC. The rearrangement links TRBV4-3 to TRBJ2-4; TRBD1 might be the D (5 bases). V dropped 0 bases and J dropped 6 bases, with 12 bases sitting between them. The CDR3 spans 15 residues. Germline CDR1 is LGHNA and CDR2 is YSLEER.

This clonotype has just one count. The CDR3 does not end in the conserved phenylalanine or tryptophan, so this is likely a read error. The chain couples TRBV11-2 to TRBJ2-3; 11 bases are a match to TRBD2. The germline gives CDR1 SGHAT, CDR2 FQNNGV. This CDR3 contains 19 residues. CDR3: CASSLYLAGGVRGTDTQYS. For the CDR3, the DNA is TGCGCCAGCAGCTTATATTTAGCGGGAGGGGTTCGGGGCACAGATACGCAGTATTCT.